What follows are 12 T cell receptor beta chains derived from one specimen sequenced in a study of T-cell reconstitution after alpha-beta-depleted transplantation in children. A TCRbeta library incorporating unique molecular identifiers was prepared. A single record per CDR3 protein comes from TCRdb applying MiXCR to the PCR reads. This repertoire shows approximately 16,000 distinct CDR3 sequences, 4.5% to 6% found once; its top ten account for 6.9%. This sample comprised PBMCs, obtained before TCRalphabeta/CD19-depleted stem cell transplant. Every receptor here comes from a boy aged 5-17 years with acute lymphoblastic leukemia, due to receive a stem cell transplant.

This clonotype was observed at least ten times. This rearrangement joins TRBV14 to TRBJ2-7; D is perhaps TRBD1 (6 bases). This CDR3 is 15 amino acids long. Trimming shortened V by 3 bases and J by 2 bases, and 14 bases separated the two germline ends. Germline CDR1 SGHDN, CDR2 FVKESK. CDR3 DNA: TGTGCCAGCAGCCAGCTCGGGACACCGACCTACGAGCAGTACTTC. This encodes CASSQLGTPTYEQYF.

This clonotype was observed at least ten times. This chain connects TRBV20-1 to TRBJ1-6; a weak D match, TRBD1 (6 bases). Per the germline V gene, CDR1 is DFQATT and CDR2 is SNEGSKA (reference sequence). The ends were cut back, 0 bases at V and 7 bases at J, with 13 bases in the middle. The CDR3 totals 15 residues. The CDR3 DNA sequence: TGCAGTGCTAGAGAGCAACAGGGAGGGAATTCACCCCTCCACTTT. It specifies CSAREQQGGNSPLHF.

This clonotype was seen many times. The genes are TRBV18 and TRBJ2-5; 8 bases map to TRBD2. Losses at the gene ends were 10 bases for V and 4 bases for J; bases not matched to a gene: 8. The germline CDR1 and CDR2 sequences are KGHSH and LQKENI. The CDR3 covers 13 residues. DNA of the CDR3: TGTGCCACCTCGTCGGGGGGGCGAGAGACCCAGTACTTC. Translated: CATSSGGRETQYF.

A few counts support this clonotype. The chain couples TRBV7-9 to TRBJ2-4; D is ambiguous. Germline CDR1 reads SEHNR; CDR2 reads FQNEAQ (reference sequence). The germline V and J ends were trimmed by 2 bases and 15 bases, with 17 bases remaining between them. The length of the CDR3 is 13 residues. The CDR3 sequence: CASSLTQSSFRYF. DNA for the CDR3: TGTGCCAGCAGCTTAACTCAGTCGTCCTTTCGGTACTTC. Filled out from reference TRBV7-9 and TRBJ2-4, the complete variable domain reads DTGVSQNPRHKITKRGQNVTFRCDPISEHNRLYWYRQTLGQGPEFLTYFQNEAQLEKSRLLSDRFSAERPKGSFSTLEIQRTEQGDSAMYLCASSLTQSSFRYFGAGTRLSVL.

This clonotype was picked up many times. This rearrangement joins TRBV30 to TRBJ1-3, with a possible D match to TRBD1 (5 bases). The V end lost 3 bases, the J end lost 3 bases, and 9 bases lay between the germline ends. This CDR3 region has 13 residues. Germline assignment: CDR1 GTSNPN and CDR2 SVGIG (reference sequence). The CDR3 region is CAWSGTLGNTIYF. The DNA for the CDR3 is TGTGCCTGGAGCGGGACTCTTGGAAACACCATATATTTT. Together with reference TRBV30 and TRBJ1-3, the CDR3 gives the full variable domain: SQTIHQWPATLVQPVGSPLSLECTVEGTSNPNLYWYRQAAGRGLQLLFYSVGIGQISSEVPQNLSASRPQDRQFILSSKKLLLSDSGFYLCAWSGTLGNTIYFGEGSWLTVV.

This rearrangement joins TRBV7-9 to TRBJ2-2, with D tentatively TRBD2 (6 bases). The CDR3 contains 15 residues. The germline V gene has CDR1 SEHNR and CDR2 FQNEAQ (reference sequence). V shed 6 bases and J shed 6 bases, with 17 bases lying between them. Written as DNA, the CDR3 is TGTGCCAGCAGGCCGGGGGACCGCAACTCCGGGGAGCTGTTTTTT. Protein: CASRPGDRNSGELFF.

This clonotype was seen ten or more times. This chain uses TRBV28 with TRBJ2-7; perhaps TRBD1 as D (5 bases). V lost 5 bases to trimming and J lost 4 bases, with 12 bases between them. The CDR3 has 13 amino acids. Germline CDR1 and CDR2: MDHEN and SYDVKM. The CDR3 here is CASSLSTEYEQYF. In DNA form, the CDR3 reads TGTGCCAGCAGTCTCTCGACAGAGTACGAGCAGTACTTC.

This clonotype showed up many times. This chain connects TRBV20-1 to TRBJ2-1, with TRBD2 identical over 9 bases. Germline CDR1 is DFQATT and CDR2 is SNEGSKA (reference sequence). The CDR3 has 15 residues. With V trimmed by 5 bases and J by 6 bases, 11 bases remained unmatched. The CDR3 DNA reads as TGCAGTGCTCCTAGACCGGGACTAGCAACCAATGAGCAGTTCTTC. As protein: CSAPRPGLATNEQFF.

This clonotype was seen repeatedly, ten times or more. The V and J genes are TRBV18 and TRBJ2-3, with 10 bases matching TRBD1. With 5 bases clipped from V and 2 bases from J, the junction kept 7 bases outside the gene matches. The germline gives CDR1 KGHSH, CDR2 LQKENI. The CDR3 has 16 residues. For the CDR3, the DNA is TGTGCCAGCTCATTAGGGACAGGGGCCACCACAGATACGCAGTATTTT. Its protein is CASSLGTGATTDTQYF.

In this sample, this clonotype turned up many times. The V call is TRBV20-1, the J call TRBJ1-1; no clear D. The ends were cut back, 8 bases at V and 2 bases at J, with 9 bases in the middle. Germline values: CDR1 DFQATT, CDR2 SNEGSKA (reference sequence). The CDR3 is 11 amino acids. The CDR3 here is CSLRANTEAFF. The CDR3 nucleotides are TGCAGTCTCCGGGCCAACACTGAAGCTTTCTTT.

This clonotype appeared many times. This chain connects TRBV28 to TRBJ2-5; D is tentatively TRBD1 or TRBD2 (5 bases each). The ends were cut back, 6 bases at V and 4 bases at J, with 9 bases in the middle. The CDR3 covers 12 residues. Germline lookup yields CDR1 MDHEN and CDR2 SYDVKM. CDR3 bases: TGTGCCAGCAGGGGGGTTTTAGAGACCCAGTACTTC. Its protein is CASRGVLETQYF.

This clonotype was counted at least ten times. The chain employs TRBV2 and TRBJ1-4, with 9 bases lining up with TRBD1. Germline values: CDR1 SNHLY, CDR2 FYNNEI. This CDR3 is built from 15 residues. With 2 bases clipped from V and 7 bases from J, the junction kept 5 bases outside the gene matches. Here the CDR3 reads CASSEYGQGTEKLFF. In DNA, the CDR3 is TGTGCCAGCAGTGAATACGGACAGGGGACTGAAAAACTGTTTTTT.